This T cell receptor beta chain was retrieved from a study of T-cell reconstitution after alpha-beta-depleted transplantation in children. Study-level findings and limits: Diversity of TCRbeta at day 60 was high in some patients, arising from surviving recipient T cells and thymic progenitors. Roughly two months post-transplant, alpha-beta T cells reportedly originated from several hundred graft clones that had expanded. T-cell numbers and diversity one year post-transplant derived largely from freshly generated T cells.

During its preparation, the TCRbeta library received unique molecular identifiers. TCRdb fed the PCR reads into MiXCR, producing one record per CDR3 protein. The table has approximately 1,000,000 distinct CDR3 sequences, roughly 29% seen once; the top ten hold roughly 27%. In this sample, this clonotype turned up a few times. No antigen is known for it. The receptor was derived from a boy less than two years old who had a stem cell transplant for SCID, so the T cells may come from the graft donor. The material sequenced was PBMCs, mostly from graft donor cells, taken 360 days after TCRalphabeta/CD19-depleted stem cell transplant.

CDR3 nucleotide sequence: TGTGCCAGCAGCTTAGGTCTAATTGGGCGGAACACAGATACGCAGTATTTT. Translated: CASSLGLIGRNTDTQYF. J is TRBJ2-3 and V is TRBV7-6; no firm D call. The length of the CDR3 is 17 residues. Germline CDR1 and CDR2: SGHVS and FNYEAQ. Trimming took off 1 base at V and 2 bases at J, with 16 bases between the two ends.